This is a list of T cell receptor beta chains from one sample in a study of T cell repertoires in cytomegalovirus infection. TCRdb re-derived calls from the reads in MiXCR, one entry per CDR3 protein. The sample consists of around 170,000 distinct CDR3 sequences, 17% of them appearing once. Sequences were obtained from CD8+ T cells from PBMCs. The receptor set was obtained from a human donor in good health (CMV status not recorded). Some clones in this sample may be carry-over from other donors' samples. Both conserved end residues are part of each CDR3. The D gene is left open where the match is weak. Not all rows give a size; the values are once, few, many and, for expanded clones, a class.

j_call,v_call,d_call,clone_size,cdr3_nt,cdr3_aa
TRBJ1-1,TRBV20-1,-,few,TGCAGTGCTAGAGATTTCGAGGGGAGCGACACTGAAGCTTTCTTT,CSARDFEGSDTEAFF
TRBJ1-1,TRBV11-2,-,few,TGTGCCAGCAGCTTATCTGGCGACAACACTGAAGCTTTCTTT,CASSLSGDNTEAFF
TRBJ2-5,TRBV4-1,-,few,TGCGCCAGCAGCCAAGATCGAGCGGAAGAGACCCAGTACTTC,CASSQDRAEETQYF
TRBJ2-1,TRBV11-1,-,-,TGTGCCAGCAGCCCGGAGGTGGTTGGAAATGAGCAGTTCTTC,CASSPEVVGNEQFF
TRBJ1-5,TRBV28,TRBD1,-,TGTGCCAGCCTAACCACAGGGGCGCAGCCCCAGCATTTT,CASLTTGAQPQHF
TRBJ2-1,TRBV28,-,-,TGTGCCAGCAGGGGTCCGGACCATCCTTTCAATGAGCAGTTCTTC,CASRGPDHPFNEQFF
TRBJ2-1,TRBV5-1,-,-,TGCGCCAGCACGCCCACATTGTCAGGATTTGACAATGAGCAGTTCTTC,CASTPTLSGFDNEQFF
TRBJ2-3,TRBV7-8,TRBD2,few,TGTGCCAGCAGCCCAGGATCGGGAGGGCCAGATACGCAGTATTTT,CASSPGSGGPDTQYF
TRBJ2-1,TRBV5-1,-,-,TGCGCCAGCAGCCCGAACTTGGGGGATCCCTACAATGAGCAGTTCTTC,CASSPNLGDPYNEQFF
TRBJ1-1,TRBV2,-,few,TGTGCCAACCCAGATTGGAGGAACACTGAAGCTTTCTTT,CANPDWRNTEAFF
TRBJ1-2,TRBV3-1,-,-,TGTGCCAGCAGCCAAGATCCGGGGGGCGACCTCTATGGCTACACCTTC,CASSQDPGGDLYGYTF
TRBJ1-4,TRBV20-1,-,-,TGCAGTGCCGAAAATCGGACTAAACTGTTTTTT,CSAENRTKLFF
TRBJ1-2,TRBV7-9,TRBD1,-,TGTGCCAGCAGCTTAACTTCGACAGGGATTGGCGGCTACACCTTC,CASSLTSTGIGGYTF
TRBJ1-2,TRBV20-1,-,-,TGCAGTGCTAGAGAAAGAGGGGGTGGCTATGGCTACACCTTC,CSARERGGGYGYTF
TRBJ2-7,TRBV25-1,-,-,TGTGCCAGCAGTGAGGCCCGGGTGGCTAGCAACGAGCAGTACTTC,CASSEARVASNEQYF
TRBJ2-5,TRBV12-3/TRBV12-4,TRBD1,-,TGTGCCAGCAGCGACAGGGGGGGGGAGACCCAGTACTTC,CASSDRGGETQYF
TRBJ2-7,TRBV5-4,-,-,TGTGCCAGCAGCTTGATGGGAGTACAAAGTGACGAGCAGTACTTC,CASSLMGVQSDEQYF
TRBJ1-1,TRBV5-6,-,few,TGTGCCAGCAGCCCTCATACATACTTTGAAGCTTTCTTT,CASSPHTYFEAFF
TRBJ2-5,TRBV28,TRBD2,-,TGTGCCAGCAGGTCCGGCGGGGGGTTTAGCGGGAGAAGGTTACAAGAGACCCAGTACTTC,CASRSGGGFSGRRLQETQYF
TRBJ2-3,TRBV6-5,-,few,TGTGCCAGTAAGCCGAACACAGATACGCAGTATTTT,CASKPNTDTQYF
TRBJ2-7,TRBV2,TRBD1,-,TGTGCCAGCGGGGGGACAGGCCAGACCTACGAGCAGTACTTC,CASGGTGQTYEQYF
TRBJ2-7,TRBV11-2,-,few,TGTGCCAGCAGCCTAGAACAACCAGGATCCTACGAGCAGTACTTC,CASSLEQPGSYEQYF
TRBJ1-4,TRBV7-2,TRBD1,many,TGTGCCAGCAGCATAACAGGGGGCGCGGGTGAAAAACTGTTTTTT,CASSITGGAGEKLFF
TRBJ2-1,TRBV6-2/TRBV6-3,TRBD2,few,TGTGCCAGCAGTTACTCGGCTAGCGGGGGGAGCTCCTACAATGAGCAGTTCTTC,CASSYSASGGSSYNEQFF
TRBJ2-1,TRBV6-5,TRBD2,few,TGTGCCAGCAGTTACTATGGACTAGCGCAAAGCTCCTACAATGAGCAGTTCTTC,CASSYYGLAQSSYNEQFF
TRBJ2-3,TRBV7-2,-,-,TGTGCCAGCAGCCCGACTGGGACCCAGCAGTATTTT,CASSPTGTQQYF
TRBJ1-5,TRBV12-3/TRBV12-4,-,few,TGTGCCAGCAGTTTAACGGGGCATCAGCCCCAGCATTTT,CASSLTGHQPQHF
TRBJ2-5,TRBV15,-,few,TGTGCCACCAGCAGAGATGGCAGACAAGAGACCCAGTACTTC,CATSRDGRQETQYF
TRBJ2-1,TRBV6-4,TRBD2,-,TGTGCCAGCAGTGACTCCACAGTGCTGCTAACTAGCGGGACCAATGAGCAGTTCTTC,CASSDSTVLLTSGTNEQFF
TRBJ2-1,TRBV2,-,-,TGTGCCAGCGATGACAAGCTCAGACAGTTCTTC,CASDDKLRQFF
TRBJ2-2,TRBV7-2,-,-,TGTGCCAGCAGCGGGGACTTCCGGGAGCTGTTTTTT,CASSGDFRELFF
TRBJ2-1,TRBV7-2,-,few,TGTGCCAGCAGCTTAATCGTCGCGGCCTACAATGAGCAGTTCTTC,CASSLIVAAYNEQFF
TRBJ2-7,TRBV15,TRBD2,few,TGTGCCACCAGCCCGGGACTAGCGGTCTACGAGCAGTACTTC,CATSPGLAVYEQYF
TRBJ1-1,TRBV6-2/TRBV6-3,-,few,TGTGCCAGCAGCCCCGACAGGACTGAAGCTTTCTTT,CASSPDRTEAFF
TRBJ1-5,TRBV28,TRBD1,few,TGTGCCAGCAGTCCCCTAAGACAGGGCCCCCAGCATTTT,CASSPLRQGPQHF
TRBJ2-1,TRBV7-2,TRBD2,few,TGTGCCAGCAGCCTTAGCGGGAGGGCCCACAATGAGCAGTTCTTC,CASSLSGRAHNEQFF
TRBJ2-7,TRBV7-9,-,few,TGTGCCAGCAGCTCGGGGGTCACAGGAATATACGAGCAGTACTTC,CASSSGVTGIYEQYF
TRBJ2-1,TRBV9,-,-,TGTGCCAGCAGCGTCGAGGCCAGTTCCGAGCAGTTCTTC,CASSVEASSEQFF
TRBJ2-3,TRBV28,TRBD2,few,TGTGCCAGCAGTTTATCCAGCGGGAGATCAGATACGCAGTATTTT,CASSLSSGRSDTQYF
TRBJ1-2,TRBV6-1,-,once,TGTGCCAGCATCCCTGACGCGGCCCGCTATGGCTACACCTTC,CASIPDAARYGYTF
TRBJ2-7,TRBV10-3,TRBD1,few,TGTGCCATCAGCGAGGACAGGGGGTCCTACGAGCAGTACTTC,CAISEDRGSYEQYF
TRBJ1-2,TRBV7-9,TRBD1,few,TGTGCCAGCAGCTCCCGGACAGGGACTACTACTAGGGACTATGGCTACACCTTC,CASSSRTGTTTRDYGYTF